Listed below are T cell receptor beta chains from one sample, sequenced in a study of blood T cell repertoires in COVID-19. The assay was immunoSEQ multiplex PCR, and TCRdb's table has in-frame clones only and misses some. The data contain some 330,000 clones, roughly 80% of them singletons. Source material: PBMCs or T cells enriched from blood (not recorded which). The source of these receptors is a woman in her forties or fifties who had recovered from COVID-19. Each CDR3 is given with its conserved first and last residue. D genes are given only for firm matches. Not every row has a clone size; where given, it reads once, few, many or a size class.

CDR3: CASSLFGRGDGYTF; DNA: TGTGCCAGCAGCTTGTTCGGCAGGGGCGATGGCTACACCTTC; D: .; size: .; J: TRBJ1-2; V: TRBV7-9
CDR3: CSVGGTGVRTEAFF; DNA: TGCAGCGTTGGAGGGACAGGGGTGCGCACTGAAGCTTTCTTT; D: TRBD1; size: once; J: TRBJ1-1; V: TRBV29-1
CDR3: CASSYAGRPGANVLTF; DNA: TGTGCCAGCAGCTACGCGGGGAGGCCTGGGGCCAACGTCCTGACTTTC; D: .; size: .; J: TRBJ2-6; V: TRBV7-2
CDR3: CASSLTPGSRPYEQYF; DNA: TGTGCCAGCAGCTTAACCCCGGGATCCCGACCCTACGAGCAGTACTTC; D: .; size: few; J: TRBJ2-7; V: TRBV7-3
CDR3: CASSPGVAGGMDEQFF; DNA: TGTGCCAGCAGCCCGGGGGTAGCGGGGGGCATGGATGAGCAGTTCTTC; D: TRBD2; size: .; J: TRBJ2-1; V: TRBV7-3
CDR3: CASKSWDSLSYEQYF; DNA: TGTGCCAGTAAATCGTGGGACAGTCTTTCCTACGAGCAGTACTTC; D: TRBD1; size: .; J: TRBJ2-7; V: TRBV6-5
CDR3: CASSPEPGQKYGYTF; DNA: TGTGCCAGCAGCCCTGAGCCGGGACAAAAATATGGCTACACCTTC; D: .; size: .; J: TRBJ1-2; V: TRBV7-3
CDR3: CASSPGQTNTEAFF; DNA: TGTGCCAGCTCACCGGGACAAACGAACACTGAAGCTTTCTTT; D: .; size: .; J: TRBJ1-1; V: TRBV18
CDR3: CASSPGQGVNYGYTF; DNA: TGTGCCAGCAGCCCTGGACAGGGGGTAAACTATGGCTACACCTTC; D: TRBD1; size: .; J: TRBJ1-2; V: TRBV11-3
CDR3: CASSVGHSNQPQHF; DNA: TGTGCCAGCAGTGTCGGACATAGCAATCAGCCCCAGCATTTT; D: .; size: .; J: TRBJ1-5; V: TRBV2
CDR3: CASGRADTQYF; DNA: TGTGCCAGCGGGAGAGCAGATACGCAGTATTTT; D: .; size: .; J: TRBJ2-3; V: TRBV28
CDR3: CASSMGRSQGNTIYF; DNA: TGTGCCAGTAGTATGGGCCGTAGTCAGGGAAACACCATATATTTT; D: .; size: .; J: TRBJ1-3; V: TRBV19
CDR3: CASSSGLTDTQYF; DNA: TGTGCCAGCAGCTCGGGACTTACAGATACGCAGTATTTT; D: .; size: .; J: TRBJ2-3; V: TRBV5-4
CDR3: CASSTQNLLPYGYTF; DNA: TGTGCCAGCAGCACACAGAATCTCCTACCCTATGGCTACACCTTC; D: .; size: .; J: TRBJ1-2; V: TRBV7-8
CDR3: CASSLQGGREKLFF; DNA: TGTGCCAGCAGCTTACAAGGGGGAAGGGAAAAACTGTTTTTT; D: .; size: .; J: TRBJ1-4; V: TRBV7-2
CDR3: CASSSDSVQETQYF; DNA: TGTGCCAGCAGCTCAGACAGTGTCCAAGAGACCCAGTACTTC; D: .; size: once; J: TRBJ2-5; V: TRBV6-2/TRBV6-3
CDR3: CASSLGSGGRDTQYF; DNA: TGCGCCAGCAGCTTGGGATCCGGGGGGAGGGATACGCAGTATTTT; D: TRBD2; size: .; J: TRBJ2-3; V: TRBV5-1
CDR3: CASSYLDRGSLYEQYF; DNA: TGTGCCAGCAGTTACCTCGACAGGGGTTCTCTCTACGAGCAGTACTTC; D: TRBD1; size: .; J: TRBJ2-7; V: TRBV6-5
CDR3: CASSPGGTAYEQYF; DNA: TGTGCCAGCAGTCCAGGGGGCACAGCCTACGAGCAGTACTTC; D: TRBD1; size: once; J: TRBJ2-7; V: TRBV6-6
CDR3: CATSETGDNQPQHF; DNA: TGTGCCACCAGTGAAACAGGAGACAATCAGCCCCAGCATTTT; D: .; size: .; J: TRBJ1-5; V: TRBV24-1
CDR3: CASSVAGVGNEQFF; DNA: TGTGCCAGCAGCGTAGCGGGAGTGGGGAATGAGCAGTTCTTC; D: .; size: .; J: TRBJ2-1; V: TRBV9
CDR3: CASSVLAGGQTDTQYF; DNA: TGTGCCAGCAGTGTACTAGCGGGAGGGCAGACAGATACGCAGTATTTT; D: TRBD2; size: .; J: TRBJ2-3; V: TRBV2
CDR3: CAISERGRDSPLHF; DNA: TGTGCCATCAGTGAAAGGGGGCGCGATTCACCCCTCCACTTT; D: TRBD1; size: .; J: TRBJ1-6; V: TRBV10-3
CDR3: CASFQFRGNHNEQFF; DNA: TGTGCCAGTTTTCAATTCCGGGGTAATCACAATGAGCAGTTCTTC; D: .; size: .; J: TRBJ2-1; V: TRBV27
CDR3: CASSAGGEKLFF; DNA: TGTGCCAGCAGTGCCGGAGGTGAAAAACTGTTTTTT; D: .; size: .; J: TRBJ1-4; V: TRBV2
CDR3: CASSTRQGNYGYTF; DNA: TGTGCCAGCAGCACCCGACAGGGAAACTATGGCTACACCTTC; D: TRBD1; size: .; J: TRBJ1-2; V: TRBV5-6
CDR3: CASSLDRVSTEAFF; DNA: TGTGCCAGCAGTCTGGACAGGGTGAGCACTGAAGCTTTCTTT; D: TRBD1; size: .; J: TRBJ1-1; V: TRBV3-1/TRBV3-2
CDR3: CASSQAGGKNSPLHF; DNA: TGTGCCAGCAGCCAAGCCGGGGGTAAAAATTCACCCCTCCACTTT; D: .; size: .; J: TRBJ1-6; V: TRBV3-1/TRBV3-2
CDR3: CASSQDARSSYEQYF; DNA: TGTGCCAGCAGCCAAGACGCGAGGAGCTCCTACGAGCAGTACTTC; D: .; size: .; J: TRBJ2-7; V: TRBV4-2
CDR3: CASSAHPGTGWGELFF; DNA: TGTGCCAGCAGCGCCCACCCCGGGACAGGCTGGGGGGAGCTGTTTTTT; D: TRBD1; size: .; J: TRBJ2-2; V: TRBV9
CDR3: CASSVGGQNGYTF; DNA: TGTGCCAGCAGTGTCGGGGGTCAGAATGGCTACACCTTC; D: .; size: .; J: TRBJ1-2; V: TRBV25-1
CDR3: CATSRDLVQYQPQHF; DNA: TGTGCCACCAGCAGAGATCTAGTTCAGTATCAGCCCCAGCATTTT; D: .; size: .; J: TRBJ1-5; V: TRBV15
CDR3: CASRRPGEGTEAFF; DNA: TGTGCCAGTCGTAGGCCGGGGGAGGGGACTGAAGCTTTCTTT; D: .; size: .; J: TRBJ1-1; V: TRBV19
CDR3: CASSLVGGRADTEAFF; DNA: TGCGCCAGCAGCTTGGTGGGGGGAAGGGCGGACACTGAAGCTTTCTTT; D: .; size: .; J: TRBJ1-1; V: TRBV5-1
CDR3: CATETSGGFGEQFF; DNA: TGTGCCACCGAGACTAGCGGGGGATTCGGTGAGCAGTTCTTC; D: TRBD2; size: .; J: TRBJ2-1; V: TRBV10-3
CDR3: CASSQSVGSYEQYF; DNA: TGTGCCAGCAGCCAATCGGTCGGGTCGTACGAGCAGTACTTC; D: .; size: few; J: TRBJ2-7; V: TRBV16
CDR3: CASSPQQISTDTQYF; DNA: TGTGCCAGCTCACCACAACAGATTAGCACAGATACGCAGTATTTT; D: .; size: .; J: TRBJ2-3; V: TRBV18
CDR3: CASSSETGTLYGYTF; DNA: TGTGCCAGCTCGTCAGAAACAGGAACCCTCTATGGCTACACCTTC; D: .; size: .; J: TRBJ1-2; V: TRBV18
CDR3: CACGPQHTEAFF; DNA: TGTGCCTGCGGCCCACAGCACACTGAAGCTTTCTTT; D: .; size: few; J: TRBJ1-1; V: TRBV30
CDR3: CAIKAEGTEAFF; DNA: TGTGCCATCAAAGCGGAGGGCACTGAAGCTTTCTTT; D: .; size: .; J: TRBJ1-1; V: TRBV10-3
CDR3: CASSVGSGGAGEQFF; DNA: TGTGCCAGCAGCGTAGGTAGCGGGGGGGCCGGTGAGCAGTTCTTC; D: TRBD2; size: .; J: TRBJ2-1; V: TRBV9
CDR3: CASSSYGYTF; DNA: TGTGCCAGCTCTTCCTATGGCTACACCTTC; D: .; size: once; J: TRBJ1-2; V: TRBV9
CDR3: CASSLRTSGTETQYF; DNA: TGTGCCAGCAGCCTGAGGACTAGCGGGACGGAGACCCAGTACTTC; D: TRBD2; size: .; J: TRBJ2-5; V: TRBV2
CDR3: CASSSLAGGPENEQFF; DNA: TGTGCCAGCAGCTCGCTGGCGGGGGGGCCGGAGAATGAGCAGTTCTTC; D: TRBD2; size: .; J: TRBJ2-1; V: TRBV5-6
CDR3: CASMGAGVDIQYF; DNA: TGTGCCAGCATGGGGGCAGGGGTTGACATTCAGTACTTC; D: .; size: many; J: TRBJ2-4; V: TRBV2
CDR3: CASSLGGGVNTGELFF; DNA: TGTGCCAGCAGCTTAGGCGGGGGGGTCAACACCGGGGAGCTGTTTTTT; D: TRBD2; size: .; J: TRBJ2-2; V: TRBV7-6
CDR3: CASSLGQVRTEAFF; DNA: TGTGCCAGCAGCCTGGGCCAGGTTCGAACTGAAGCTTTCTTT; D: .; size: .; J: TRBJ1-1; V: TRBV7-3
CDR3: CASSLGLGSGSRDTQYF; DNA: TGCGCCAGCAGCTTGGGTCTAGGTAGCGGGAGTCGGGATACGCAGTATTTT; D: TRBD2; size: few; J: TRBJ2-3; V: TRBV5-1
CDR3: CASSEGQGDGYTF; DNA: TGTGCCAGCAGTGAAGGTCAGGGGGATGGCTACACCTTC; D: TRBD1; size: .; J: TRBJ1-2; V: TRBV2
CDR3: CASSERSIGNQPQHF; DNA: TGTGCCAGCAGTGAGAGATCGATCGGCAATCAGCCCCAGCATTTT; D: .; size: .; J: TRBJ1-5; V: TRBV6-1
CDR3: CASSYSRTGFEETQYF; DNA: TGTGCCAGCAGTTACAGTAGGACAGGGTTTGAAGAGACCCAGTACTTC; D: TRBD1; size: .; J: TRBJ2-5; V: TRBV6-2/TRBV6-3
CDR3: CASSKNRGQGEAFF; DNA: TGTGCCAGTTCCAAAAACAGGGGGCAAGGAGAAGCTTTCTTT; D: TRBD1; size: .; J: TRBJ1-1; V: TRBV19
CDR3: CASSLGRGHTEAFF; DNA: TGTGCCAGCAGCTTAGGGCGGGGCCACACTGAAGCTTTCTTT; D: .; size: .; J: TRBJ1-1; V: TRBV11-2
CDR3: CASSRGAYEQYF; DNA: TGTGCCAGTAGCAGGGGGGCCTACGAGCAGTACTTC; D: .; size: many; J: TRBJ2-7; V: TRBV12-3/TRBV12-4
CDR3: CAWSSREETQYF; DNA: TGTGCCTGGAGTAGCAGGGAAGAGACCCAGTACTTC; D: .; size: .; J: TRBJ2-5; V: TRBV30